Listed below are T cell receptor beta chains from one sample, sequenced in a study. TCRdb used MiXCR to reprocess the 5' RACE reads, holding one entry per CDR3 protein. Among about 46,000 distinct CDR3 sequences listed, around 26% were seen once. Sequencing was carried out using naive CD4+ T cells sorted from blood. The receptor set was obtained from a female donor with breast cancer. Each CDR3 is given with its conserved first and last residue. Each record gives: CDR3 DNA, CDR3 protein, D gene, clone size, V gene, J gene. A D gene is named only where the DNA matches it firmly. Clone size is not always given. Where it is, it says once, few, many or a class for expanded clones.

TGTGCCAGCACTAGGAGCGGGGCTTTTACGAACACTGAAGCTTTCTTT,CASTRSGAFTNTEAFF,NA,NA,TRBV6-5,TRBJ1-1
TGTGCCAGCAGTGAACGGCCCGGGCCCACTGAAGCTTTCTTT,CASSERPGPTEAFF,NA,NA,TRBV2,TRBJ1-1
TGTGCCAGCAGCCACGCCGGTGCCGCGCTGAAAGAGACCCAGTACTTC,CASSHAGAALKETQYF,NA,few,TRBV3-1,TRBJ2-5
TGTGCCAGCAGCCCAAACCAGGGTTTTTCTGGAAACACCATATATTTT,CASSPNQGFSGNTIYF,NA,NA,TRBV5-5,TRBJ1-3
TGTGCCACCAGTGATTCCGGGAGGGACAGGGGGAACTATGGCTACACCTTC,CATSDSGRDRGNYGYTF,TRBD1,NA,TRBV24-1,TRBJ1-2
TGCGCCAGCAGCCAGCTTTCCTCCAATGAGCAGTTCTTC,CASSQLSSNEQFF,NA,many,TRBV4-1,TRBJ2-1
TGTGCCAGCAGCTTACGGACGGATCAGCCCCAGCATTTT,CASSLRTDQPQHF,NA,NA,TRBV7-3,TRBJ1-5
TGTGCCAGCAGCTTAGTGTCGGGGAGAGGCTACACCTTC,CASSLVSGRGYTF,NA,NA,TRBV7-9,TRBJ1-2
TGTGCCAGCAGTTCGACAGTCCGAACAACTGAAGCTTTCTTT,CASSSTVRTTEAFF,NA,NA,TRBV12-3/TRBV12-4,TRBJ1-1
TGTGCCAGCTCACCCGGGACTAGCGGGAGTGGGTCCTACGAGCAGTACTTC,CASSPGTSGSGSYEQYF,TRBD2,NA,TRBV18,TRBJ2-7
TGTGCCAGCATGGAACGGGGGCAAGCAGATACGCAGTATTTT,CASMERGQADTQYF,NA,few,TRBV6-1,TRBJ2-3
TGTGCCAGCAGCGTGTCGACTAGCGGGGGGGCGACAGATACGCAGTATTTT,CASSVSTSGGATDTQYF,TRBD2,few,TRBV9,TRBJ2-3
TGCGCCAGCAGCCTGCACGCGAACACCGGGGAGCTGTTTTTT,CASSLHANTGELFF,NA,few,TRBV5-1,TRBJ2-2
TGCAGTGCCTATAGCTCTGGAGAGACCCAGTACTTC,CSAYSSGETQYF,NA,NA,TRBV20-1,TRBJ2-5
TGTGCCAGCAGCCAAGCAGAGCAGTCCACGTACGGGCAGTACTTC,CASSQAEQSTYGQYF,NA,few,TRBV4-2,TRBJ2-7
TGTGCCAGCACCACACAGGGGTCTGAAGCTTTCTTT,CASTTQGSEAFF,TRBD1,few,TRBV6-6,TRBJ1-1
TGTGCCAGCAGCAGAGGCTCCTTAGGTAATGAGCAGTTCTTC,CASSRGSLGNEQFF,NA,NA,TRBV9,TRBJ2-1
TGTGCCAGCAGCCGATCTCTGGGGGCCGGGCCCGGGGAGCTGTTTTTT,CASSRSLGAGPGELFF,NA,NA,TRBV7-9,TRBJ2-2
TGTGCCAGCAGCTTATGGCGAGCGGGAGCCTACAATGAGCAGTTCTTC,CASSLWRAGAYNEQFF,TRBD2,NA,TRBV7-9,TRBJ2-1
TGCAGCGTCCCCAGTCCTAGCACAGATACGCAGTATTTT,CSVPSPSTDTQYF,NA,many,TRBV29-1,TRBJ2-3
TGCAGTGCTTGGGGAGACGTCTACGAGCAGTACTTC,CSAWGDVYEQYF,NA,NA,TRBV20-1,TRBJ2-7
TGCGCCAGCAGACGGGTCCAAGAGACCCAGTACTTC,CASRRVQETQYF,NA,NA,TRBV5-1,TRBJ2-5
TGTGCCAGCAGCGTAGGGGGACAGGGGACAGGGGAGCAGTACTTC,CASSVGGQGTGEQYF,TRBD1,few,TRBV9,TRBJ2-7
TGTGCCAGCAGCTTAGACGGGGGCCACGAGCAGTACTTC,CASSLDGGHEQYF,NA,NA,TRBV11-3,TRBJ2-7
TGTGCCAGCAGTTTAGCGGAGTTGCGAAATGAGCAGTTCTTC,CASSLAELRNEQFF,NA,NA,TRBV12-3/TRBV12-4,TRBJ2-1
TGTGCCAGCTCGTTTACAGGGTTTAATGGCTACACCTTC,CASSFTGFNGYTF,NA,NA,TRBV18,TRBJ1-2
TGTGCCTGCAGCTTAGGGACTAGCGGGAGATGGACCGGGGAGCTGTTTTTT,CACSLGTSGRWTGELFF,TRBD2,NA,TRBV7-9,TRBJ2-2
TGTGCCAGCAGCTCTCTCGGACTAGCGGGACCAGTGAACTACGAGCAGTACTTC,CASSSLGLAGPVNYEQYF,TRBD2,few,TRBV5-8,TRBJ2-7
TGCGCCAGCAGCTTCGGATCTTCTGGGGCCAACGTCCTGACTTTC,CASSFGSSGANVLTF,NA,NA,TRBV5-1,TRBJ2-6
TGTGCCAGCAGGAGGACAGCTATGAACACTGAAGCTTTCTTT,CASRRTAMNTEAFF,NA,NA,TRBV7-8,TRBJ1-1
TGTGCCACCAGCAGAGATGGTGGGCCATCCGGGGAGCTGTTTTTT,CATSRDGGPSGELFF,NA,NA,TRBV15,TRBJ2-2
TGCGCCAGCAGCTTGGCAATACTAGCGGGAGATTATGAGCAGTTCTTC,CASSLAILAGDYEQFF,TRBD2,NA,TRBV5-1,TRBJ2-1
TGCGCCAGCAGCAGTCCATGGCCAGCGACCTACGAGCAGTACTTC,CASSSPWPATYEQYF,NA,NA,TRBV4-3,TRBJ2-7
TGTGCCAGCAGCCAAACTACAGGGAGGGCCACTGAAGCTTTCTTT,CASSQTTGRATEAFF,NA,NA,TRBV14,TRBJ1-1
TGCAGCGTTGGACGGGAGGGGGGCGGAGATACGCATTATTTT,CSVGREGGGDTHYF,TRBD2,NA,TRBV29-1,TRBJ2-3
TGTGCCAGCAGTTTTACCAGAAACACCATATATTTT,CASSFTRNTIYF,NA,NA,TRBV12-3/TRBV12-4,TRBJ1-3
TGTGCCAGCAGTACCGGACAGCTTGGGGAGACCCAGTACTTC,CASSTGQLGETQYF,NA,once,TRBV12-3/TRBV12-4,TRBJ2-5
TGCAGCGTTGAGGTCCCGGGACTAGCCGACGAGCAGTACTTC,CSVEVPGLADEQYF,TRBD2,medium-sized,TRBV29-1,TRBJ2-7
TGTGCCAGCAGCTTAAGGGCCCGGGGCTATGGCTACACCTTC,CASSLRARGYGYTF,NA,NA,TRBV7-2,TRBJ1-2
TGTGCCATCAGTAGGGTTTTCACAGATACGCAGTATTTT,CAISRVFTDTQYF,NA,few,TRBV10-3,TRBJ2-3
TGCGCCAGCAGTCCCACCGGAGGGGGAACTGAAGCTTTCTTT,CASSPTGGGTEAFF,NA,NA,TRBV5-1,TRBJ1-1
TGTGCCAGCAGCGTCCTTGAGGGGACTGAAGCTTTCTTT,CASSVLEGTEAFF,NA,medium-sized,TRBV7-2,TRBJ1-1
TGTGCCAGCAGTGAAATGGCTAGCGGGGGCCTGAACACCGGGGAGCTGTTTTTT,CASSEMASGGLNTGELFF,TRBD2,NA,TRBV6-1,TRBJ2-2
TGTGCCAGCAAGTCGGGAAACACCATATATTTT,CASKSGNTIYF,NA,once,TRBV6-1,TRBJ1-3
TGTGCCAGCAGCCCGAGCGACTGGGCCGGGGAGCTGTTTTTT,CASSPSDWAGELFF,NA,NA,TRBV9,TRBJ2-2
TGTGCCAGCAGCCCTGACCCGGGACAGGGGGCTCATGAGCAGTTCTTC,CASSPDPGQGAHEQFF,TRBD1,NA,TRBV9,TRBJ2-1
TGTGCCAGCAGCGAGGAGGCAGATACGCAGTATTTT,CASSEEADTQYF,NA,few,TRBV9,TRBJ2-3
TGTGCCAGCAGCCAAGAAGGACGAAGGGGCCATCAGCCCCAGCATTTT,CASSQEGRRGHQPQHF,NA,many,TRBV4-2,TRBJ1-5
TGTGCCAGCAGCCCGGGACTAGCGGGAGGGTATGCGTTCTTC,CASSPGLAGGYAFF,TRBD2,NA,TRBV7-2,TRBJ2-1
TGCGCCAGCAGCTCCGGGCACGAGCAGTACTTC,CASSSGHEQYF,NA,many,TRBV5-1,TRBJ2-7
TGCAGTGCTAGCGCGGGGATCGATGCAAACACCATATATTTT,CSASAGIDANTIYF,NA,NA,TRBV20-1,TRBJ1-3
TGTGCCAGCAGCCCGGACTGGTCACGGCAGTATTTT,CASSPDWSRQYF,NA,many,TRBV5-4,TRBJ2-3
TGTGCCAGCAGCCAACGGGGACCCAATTCACCCCCCCACTTT,CASSQRGPNSPPHF,NA,NA,TRBV3-1,TRBJ1-6
TGCGCCAGCAGCCTCGCGGCAGGGGGCACCGGGGAGCTGTTTTTT,CASSLAAGGTGELFF,TRBD1,NA,TRBV5-1,TRBJ2-2
TGTGCCAGCAGTTATCAAAGGGGGAGTAGCCTAGCGGGAGTACCCTCCTACGAGCAGTACTTC,CASSYQRGSSLAGVPSYEQYF,TRBD2,few,TRBV6-6,TRBJ2-7
TGTGCCACCAGCATCGCGGGAAATAGCAATCAGCCCCAGCATTTT,CATSIAGNSNQPQHF,NA,once,TRBV15,TRBJ1-5
TGCGCCAGCAGCAGGGCCGCCAACACTGAAGCTTTCTTT,CASSRAANTEAFF,NA,few,TRBV4-3,TRBJ1-1
TGTGCCAGCAGCAGGGACACCATGGTCGGACCCCAGCATTTT,CASSRDTMVGPQHF,NA,NA,TRBV28,TRBJ1-5
TGTGCCAGCAGTGAGGGGGGGCTGGACACCGGGGAGCTGTTTTTT,CASSEGGLDTGELFF,NA,few,TRBV25-1,TRBJ2-2
TGTGCCAGCAGTTTAGGGACAGGGGGAGAGCTGAAAGCTTTCTTT,CASSLGTGGELKAFF,TRBD1,few,TRBV27,TRBJ1-1